This T cell receptor (beta chain) is from a study of blood T cell repertoires in COVID-19. At the level of the study: Material from acute and convalescent COVID-19 was sourced from the United States, Italy and Spain. T cells, B-cell-depleted T cells, or PBMCs supplied cDNA or gDNA.

Trimming shortened V by 4 bases and J by 5 bases, and 15 bases separated the two germline ends. This CDR3 region has 14 residues. Germline V gene lookup returns CDR1 SGHDT and CDR2 YYEEEE. In the authors' methods: Reference gene primer amplification yielded estimated nucleated cell counts. TCRdb's copy holds only in-frame clones and misses some; the assay was immunoSEQ multiplex PCR. That table is the source of V, J and clone size, and D and trimming were worked out from the DNA. Of 70,000 to 95,000 clones listed, over 75% are singletons. This rearrangement joins TRBV5-6 to TRBJ1-2; D is perhaps TRBD1 (6 bases). This TCR was sampled from a man between 65 and 80 years old with acute or convalescent COVID-19. The sequencing input was peripheral blood. DNA of the CDR3: TGTGCCAGCAGCCCGAGTCCACAGGGTTATGGCTACACCTTC. This codes for CASSPSPQGYGYTF.